These T cell receptor beta chains were read from a single sample in a study of shared clonotypes between healthy human individuals. Some clones are missing from TCRdb's copy, which holds only in-frame ones; the method was immunoSEQ multiplex PCR. In the table there are millions of clones, just under 95% of which are singletons. Sequences were obtained from naive CD8+ T cells sorted from blood. The receptors shown here come from a young man in good health. Both conserved end residues are part of each CDR3. The order of the fields is J gene, V gene, clone size, D gene, CDR3 length, CDR3 protein, CDR3 DNA. D genes are given only for firm matches. Clone size is given for some rows only: seen once, a few or many times, or a class if the clone is expanded.

>TRBJ2-1|TRBV19|.|.|14
CASSIDGYGNEQFF
TGTGCCAGTAGTATAGACGGGTATGGCAATGAGCAGTTCTTC
>TRBJ2-5|TRBV28|.|.|16
CASWGAGEESRETQYF
TGTGCCAGCTGGGGGGCAGGGGAAGAAAGTCGGGAGACCCAGTACTTC
>TRBJ2-1|TRBV6-5|.|TRBD2|13
CASTTGGYNEQFF
TGTGCCAGCACCACGGGGGGGTACAATGAGCAGTTCTTC
>TRBJ2-7|TRBV30|.|.|17
CAWTDPIHRTDSYEQYF
TGTGCCTGGACGGACCCGATACACCGGACAGACAGCTACGAGCAGTACTTC
>TRBJ2-1|TRBV2|once|.|12
CASIEGPTKQFF
TGTGCCAGCATAGAGGGACCAACGAAGCAGTTCTTC
>TRBJ2-2|TRBV9|once|TRBD1|17
CASSTPRGQGVAGELFF
TGTGCCAGCAGCACCCCAAGGGGGCAGGGCGTCGCCGGGGAGCTGTTTTTT
>TRBJ2-1|TRBV6-5|.|.|14
CASSYSTGDNEQFF
TGTGCCAGCAGTTACTCGACCGGTGACAATGAGCAGTTCTTC
>TRBJ1-4|TRBV9|.|.|15
CASSEGGGRDEKLFF
TGTGCCAGCAGCGAAGGCGGGGGGCGTGATGAAAAACTGTTTTTT
>TRBJ1-1|TRBV27|.|.|15
CASSVDSSLNTEAFF
TGTGCCAGCAGTGTGGACAGCTCTCTGAACACTGAAGCTTTCTTT
>TRBJ2-7|TRBV7-9|.|.|15
CASSSGGTISYEQYF
TGTGCCAGCAGCTCCGGGGGCACAATCTCCTACGAGCAGTACTTC
>TRBJ1-6|TRBV4-2|.|.|18
CASSQEGEQGPYNSPLHF
TGTGCCAGCAGCCAAGAAGGAGAACAGGGCCCCTATAATTCACCCCTCCACTTT
>TRBJ2-3|TRBV7-9|.|TRBD2|14
CASSGSGITDTQYF
TGTGCCAGCAGCGGTAGCGGGATTACAGATACGCAGTATTTT
>TRBJ2-3|TRBV19|.|TRBD2|15
CASRWVAGGPDTQYF
TGTGCCTCCCGTTGGGTAGCGGGAGGTCCAGATACGCAGTATTTT
>TRBJ2-7|TRBV13|.|.|14
CASSSTGSRDEQYF
TGTGCCAGCAGCTCGACAGGTTCGCGGGACGAGCAGTACTTC
>TRBJ1-1|TRBV30|.|.|15
CAWSKFRGPNTEAFF
TGTGCCTGGAGTAAATTCAGGGGTCCTAACACTGAAGCTTTCTTT
>TRBJ2-3|TRBV7-8|.|TRBD1|15
CASSFLGTDTDTQYF
TGTGCCAGCAGCTTCCTCGGGACAGACACAGATACGCAGTATTTT
>TRBJ2-7|TRBV14|.|.|15
CASSQEYGDSYEQYF
TGTGCCAGCAGCCAAGAATACGGGGACTCCTACGAGCAGTACTTC
>TRBJ1-1|TRBV29-1|.|TRBD1|15
CSVEDRQGRWTEAFF
TGCAGCGTTGAAGATAGACAGGGAAGATGGACTGAAGCTTTCTTT
>TRBJ1-1|TRBV21-1|.|.|18
CASSNTNQSGEMNTEAFF
TGTGCCAGCAGCAATACCAACCAGTCCGGGGAAATGAACACTGAAGCTTTCTTT
>TRBJ1-4|TRBV14|.|.|15
CASSPNGGVKEKLFF
TGTGCCAGCAGCCCTAACGGAGGGGTGAAGGAAAAACTGTTTTTT
>TRBJ1-1|TRBV4-3|.|TRBD1|15
CASSFGTGSVTEAFF
TGCGCCAGCAGCTTTGGGACAGGGAGCGTGACTGAAGCTTTCTTT
>TRBJ2-2|TRBV6-1|once|TRBD2|16
CAISEDSGRDTGELFF
TGTGCCATCAGTGAAGATAGCGGGAGGGACACCGGGGAGCTGTTTTTT
>TRBJ2-4|TRBV7-8|.|TRBD1|16
CASSLKIGQGGNIQYF
TGTGCCAGCAGCTTGAAAATCGGACAGGGGGGAAACATTCAGTACTTC
>TRBJ2-7|TRBV27|once|.|16
CASSLSVGGIEIEQYF
TGTGCCAGCAGTTTATCGGTGGGTGGGATCGAGATCGAGCAGTACTTC
>TRBJ1-6|TRBV7-9|.|.|14
CASSSTAYNSPLHF
TGTGCCAGCAGCTCGACGGCCTATAATTCACCCCTCCACTTT
>TRBJ2-5|TRBV2|.|.|14
CASSPRAGQETQYF
TGTGCCAGCAGTCCAAGGGCGGGCCAAGAGACCCAGTACTTC
>TRBJ2-7|TRBV4-1|few|.|14
CASSRSVGLDEQYF
TGCGCCAGCAGCCGGTCGGTGGGTCTCGACGAGCAGTACTTC
>TRBJ1-1|TRBV28|.|.|12
CASSHRFTEAFF
TGTGCCAGCAGTCACCGATTCACTGAAGCTTTCTTT
>TRBJ2-1|TRBV7-8|.|.|13
CASRPLSYNEQFF
TGTGCCAGCAGGCCGCTCTCCTACAATGAGCAGTTCTTC
>TRBJ2-4|TRBV27|once|.|14
CASSLGVAKNIQYF
TGTGCCAGCAGTTTAGGGGTAGCCAAAAACATTCAGTACTTC
>TRBJ2-7|TRBV5-8|.|.|11
CASSAGNLQYF
TGTGCCAGCAGCGCGGGAAACTTGCAGTACTTC
>TRBJ1-2|TRBV18|once|TRBD1|16
CASSPGQGLPNYGYTF
TGTGCCAGCTCACCGGGACAGGGGCTTCCTAACTATGGCTACACCTTC
>TRBJ2-3|TRBV9|.|.|15
CASSPHGFADDTQYF
TGTGCCAGCAGCCCCCACGGGTTCGCCGACGATACGCAGTATTTT
>TRBJ2-7|TRBV2|.|.|14
CASSDGRYSYEQYF
TGTGCCAGCAGTGACGGGAGATACTCCTACGAGCAGTACTTC
>TRBJ1-1|TRBV6-1|.|.|14
CASSEWGAGAEAFF
TGTGCCAGCAGTGAATGGGGCGCCGGTGCTGAAGCTTTCTTT
>TRBJ2-7|TRBV27|.|.|15
CASSWSGLDEYEQYF
TGTGCCAGCAGTTGGTCGGGGCTAGATGAATACGAGCAGTACTTC
>TRBJ1-2|TRBV5-6|.|.|14
CASSLGPDYYGYTF
TGTGCCAGCAGCTTGGGTCCAGATTACTATGGCTACACCTTC
>TRBJ2-7|TRBV2|once|.|15
CASRSWGTYSYEQYF
TGTGCCAGCAGGTCTTGGGGGACCTACTCCTACGAGCAGTACTTC
>TRBJ1-6|TRBV7-9|.|TRBD1|16
CASSLGGQGAGSPLHF
TGTGCCAGCAGCTTAGGTGGGCAGGGGGCCGGTTCACCCCTCCACTTT
>TRBJ2-7|TRBV29-1|.|.|13
CSVVAPLTYEQYF
TGCAGCGTTGTAGCCCCCTTGACCTACGAGCAGTACTTC
>TRBJ1-1|TRBV18|.|TRBD1|14
CASSPTGNSWEAFF
TGTGCCAGCTCACCGACAGGGAACTCTTGGGAAGCTTTCTTT
>TRBJ1-2|TRBV7-9|.|.|16
CASSSTTGPGYGTGWF
TGTGCCAGCAGCTCGACGACAGGCCCCGGTTATGGGACCGGTTGGTTC
>TRBJ1-3|TRBV5-1|.|.|13
CASSLGAGNTIYF
TGCGCCAGCAGCTTGGGCGCCGGAAACACCATATATTTT
>TRBJ2-3|TRBV9|.|.|11
CASSSTDTQYF
TGTGCCAGTTCCTCCACAGATACGCAGTATTTT
>TRBJ2-7|TRBV7-9|.|.|14
CASSQALASYEQYF
TGTGCCAGCAGCCAAGCACTAGCTTCCTACGAGCAGTACTTC
>TRBJ2-7|TRBV28|.|.|12
CASSTGSGEQYF
TGTGCCAGCAGTACAGGGTCTGGCGAGCAGTACTTC
>TRBJ1-1|TRBV10-2|.|.|15
CASSAPGEADTEAFF
TGCGCCAGCAGTGCCCCAGGGGAAGCGGACACTGAAGCTTTCTTT
>TRBJ2-3|TRBV7-9|.|.|18
CASSPDNWGLNPQDTQYF
TGTGCCAGCAGCCCTGACAATTGGGGCTTAAATCCACAAGATACGCAGTATTTT
>TRBJ2-3|TRBV4-3|.|.|19
CASSQDLMAWGTSTDTQYF
TGCGCCAGCAGCCAAGATTTGATGGCGTGGGGTACTAGCACAGATACGCAGTATTTT
>TRBJ2-3|TRBV9|.|.|15
CASSELSRYTDTQYF
TGTGCCAGCAGCGAACTTAGCAGATACACAGATACGCAGTATTTT
>TRBJ2-7|TRBV5-1|.|.|13
CASSLEYDYEQYF
TGCGCCAGCAGCTTGGAATACGACTACGAGCAGTACTTC
>TRBJ2-3|TRBV13|.|.|15
CASSLEAASTDTQYF
TGTGCCAGCAGCTTAGAGGCAGCTAGCACAGATACGCAGTATTTT
>TRBJ2-3|TRBV7-9|.|TRBD2|15
CASSPAGSSTDTQYF
TGTGCCAGCAGCCCAGCGGGATCTAGCACAGATACGCAGTATTTT
>TRBJ2-1|TRBV29-1|.|.|13
CSVVAITYNEQFF
TGCAGCGTTGTGGCAATTACCTACAATGAGCAGTTCTTC
>TRBJ1-2|TRBV9|.|TRBD1|14
CASSSSQGVYGYTF
TGTGCCAGCAGCTCATCACAGGGGGTATATGGCTACACCTTC
>TRBJ2-1|TRBV19|.|.|13
CASSIYRVDEQFF
TGTGCCAGTAGTATATACAGGGTAGATGAGCAGTTCTTC